This is a list of T cell receptor beta chains from one sample in a study of T cells in Graves' hyperthyroidism and ophthalmopathy. TCRdb re-called the multiplex PCR reads through MiXCR, storing one row per CDR3 protein. The sample has fewer than 300,000 distinct CDR3 sequences, roughly 15% seen once. Sequenced material: blood. The source of these receptors is a woman aged 50 to 60 with Graves' hyperthyroidism that later progressed to Graves' ophthalmopathy. Both conserved end residues are part of each CDR3. Expanded clones get a size class; other rows say once, few or many, or leave the size out.

TRBV20-1 few CSASGQTAGNTIYF
TRBV2 few CASSERLGTQYF
TRBV3-1 many CASRMSGRDTGEQFF
TRBV5-1 many CASSLQGPNEQFF
TRBV28 many CASSLNRGYEQYF
TRBV20-1 NA CSAPPASGRTYEQYF
TRBV30 many CAFKDAPNTGELFF
TRBV18 many CASSPEGGITEAFF
TRBV20-1 many CSATDTQETQYF
TRBV7-8 many CASSLAPTAFYEQYF
TRBV5-1 NA CASSFLGGTQYF
TRBV5-6 many CASSPRDRGPDTQYF
TRBV6-1 many CASSRYRDREQPQHF
TRBV28 few CASSAGSGAEAFF
TRBV5-5 many CASSLAVSGWNYEQYF
TRBV5-1 few CASSLALRWGTEAFF
TRBV9 few CASSGGTKAETQYF